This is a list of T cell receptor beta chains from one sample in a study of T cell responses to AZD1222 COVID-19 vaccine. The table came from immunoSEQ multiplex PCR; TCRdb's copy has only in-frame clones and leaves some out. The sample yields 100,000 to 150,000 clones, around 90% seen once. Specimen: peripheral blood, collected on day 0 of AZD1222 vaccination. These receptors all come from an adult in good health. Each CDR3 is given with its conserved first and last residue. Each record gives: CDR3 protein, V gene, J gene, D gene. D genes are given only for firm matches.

CATSESGAGTQYF	TRBV15	TRBJ2-3	-
CASSPHGNTEAFF	TRBV7-3	TRBJ1-1	-
CASMREQGGELFF	TRBV2	TRBJ2-2	TRBD2
CASSISTSAADTQYF	TRBV7-7	TRBJ2-3	-
CASRLHRAPGEAFF	TRBV27	TRBJ1-1	-
CASSQGAAGAQRNTIYF	TRBV4-3	TRBJ1-3	-
CASSSRQGRNQPQHF	TRBV5-8	TRBJ1-5	TRBD1
CASRSETGGLGGYTF	TRBV7-9	TRBJ1-2	TRBD1
CASSLGAGTGAGYTF	TRBV7-9	TRBJ1-2	TRBD1
CATYRGPTSEKLFF	TRBV28	TRBJ1-4	TRBD1
CASSQETGGVSTEAFF	TRBV5-1	TRBJ1-1	TRBD1
CASSQRTGSHSGNTIYF	TRBV14	TRBJ1-3	TRBD1
CASSSTDRGWVDGYTF	TRBV5-1	TRBJ1-2	TRBD1
CATRGSSYEQYF	TRBV24-1	TRBJ2-7	-
CASRNRETPEAFF	TRBV6-5	TRBJ1-1	-
CASSPGGYGYTF	TRBV5-6	TRBJ1-2	TRBD1
CASSLVGGPLNSYEQYF	TRBV7-2	TRBJ2-7	-
CASSTDRANIQYF	TRBV7-2	TRBJ2-4	TRBD1
CASSISIGEYGYTF	TRBV19	TRBJ1-2	-
CASSLSPGQPQHF	TRBV27	TRBJ1-5	-
CASSQDRDRSEKLFF	TRBV4-2	TRBJ1-4	TRBD1
CASSTQPGLAGEQFF	TRBV9	TRBJ2-1	TRBD2
CASSVLAGGQETQYF	TRBV27	TRBJ2-5	TRBD2
CASTRNIGSPGYTF	TRBV9	TRBJ1-2	-
CASSHLADTQYF	TRBV4-1	TRBJ2-3	-
CASSLDRTSYGYTF	TRBV11-2	TRBJ1-2	-